Listed below are T cell receptor beta chains from one sample, sequenced in a study of radiotherapy plus CTLA-4 blockade in lung cancer. Clones were sequenced by immunoSEQ multiplex PCR, and TCRdb holds only the in-frame ones, with some missing. There are tens of thousands of clones in the sample; roughly three quarters occur only once, and 7.5% to 9.5% lies in the top ten. Sequenced here: peripheral blood, sampled from a patient treated with radiotherapy plus ipilimumab. Receptor source: a human donor with non-small cell lung cancer who had a complete response to radiotherapy plus ipilimumab. Both conserved end residues are part of each CDR3. The D gene is left open where the match is weak.

d_call	v_call	j_call	cdr3_aa	cdr3_nt
-	TRBV9	TRBJ1-1	CASSVGGASGTEAFF	TGTGCCAGCAGCGTAGGCGGAGCCAGCGGCACTGAAGCTTTCTTT
TRBD1	TRBV10-3	TRBJ1-4	CAISDGTDSEKLFF	TGTGCCATCAGTGATGGGACAGATTCCGAAAAACTGTTTTTT
-	TRBV4-3	TRBJ1-2	CASSQDWANLYYGYTF	TGCGCCAGCAGCCAAGATTGGGCAAACCTGTACTATGGCTACACCTTC
-	TRBV2	TRBJ2-1	CASSVLGGVNEQFF	TGTGCCAGCAGTGTATTGGGAGGAGTTAATGAGCAGTTCTTC
TRBD2	TRBV12-5	TRBJ2-5	CASGFAGGGHLQETQYF	TGTGCTAGTGGTTTTGCGGGCGGGGGGCATCTCCAAGAGACCCAGTACTTC
-	TRBV19	TRBJ1-5	CASSIDRDINQPQHF	TGTGCCAGTAGTATAGATCGGGACATCAATCAGCCCCAGCATTTT
TRBD2	TRBV30	TRBJ2-7	CAWRTSDYEQYF	TGTGCCTGGAGGACTAGCGACTACGAGCAGTACTTC
-	TRBV7-9	TRBJ2-1	CASSPRGMLYNEQFF	TGTGCCAGCAGCCCTAGGGGGATGTTATACAATGAGCAGTTCTTC
TRBD2	TRBV7-2	TRBJ2-1	CASRPKGLAGVNEQFF	TGTGCCAGCAGGCCAAAAGGGCTAGCGGGAGTGAATGAGCAGTTCTTC
TRBD2	TRBV5-6	TRBJ2-3	CASSLRLLAETDTQYF	TGTGCCAGCAGCTTGAGGTTACTAGCGGAAACAGATACGCAGTATTTT
TRBD1	TRBV19	TRBJ2-2	CASMLQGATGELFF	TGTGCCAGTATGTTACAGGGGGCGACCGGGGAGCTGTTTTTT
TRBD1	TRBV5-5	TRBJ1-5	CASSEAGGSNQPQHF	TGTGCCAGCAGCGAGGCAGGGGGTAGCAATCAGCCCCAGCATTTT
-	TRBV19	TRBJ1-1	CASSTTGVSTEAFF	TGTGCCAGTAGCACAACCGGAGTGAGTACTGAAGCTTTCTTT
TRBD1	TRBV6-1	TRBJ1-2	CASSEGQGYYGYTF	TGTGCCAGCAGTGAGGGACAGGGGTACTATGGCTACACCTTC
-	TRBV29-1	TRBJ2-2	CSVQARGGSGELFF	TGCAGCGTTCAGGCCAGGGGTGGTTCCGGGGAGCTGTTTTTT
-	TRBV25-1	TRBJ1-1	CASRVTGFTEAFF	TGCGCCAGCAGAGTAACAGGGTTTACTGAAGCTTTCTTT
TRBD1	TRBV5-1	TRBJ2-1	CASTIHLQGADEQFF	TGCGCCAGCACCATACACTTACAGGGGGCCGATGAGCAGTTCTTC
-	TRBV4-3	TRBJ1-2	CASSQDPYRVGGYTF	TGCGCCAGCAGCCAAGATCCCTACAGGGTGGGAGGCTACACCTTC